Included here is one T cell receptor beta chain sequence, with context. What it binds is not known. TCRdb re-called the reads with MiXCR, one entry per CDR3 protein. Of some 900,000 distinct CDR3 sequences in the sample, 32% are singletons; the top ten hold approximately 13%. This sample was taken from a study of T cell repertoires in cytomegalovirus infection. Turning to the study itself: An indication of both CMV infection and matching HLA type came from public TCR beta signatures.

V lost 10 bases, J lost 3 bases, and 21 bases lay in between. This CDR3 spans 15 amino acids. Overall study results and limits: Ex vivo, HLA-C-restricted CMV-specific TCR beta clonotypes prevailed over the rest of the response.

The chain joins TRBV12-3 or TRBV12-4 to TRBJ1-2; maybe TRBD1 (5 bases). The specimen was cultured CD8+ T cells from PBMCs, collected from culture after CMV antigen stimulation. The TCR sequence derives from a human donor in good health (CMV status not recorded). Some clones in this sample may be carry-over from other donors' samples. The CDR3 DNA is TGTGCCACCCGAGGGGCAGCTTTAGGTCACTATGGCTACACCTTC. Amino acids: CATRGAALGHYGYTF.